This is a list of T cell receptor beta chains from one sample in a study of beta chain features in type 1 diabetes. Profiling relied on immunoSEQ multiplex PCR, and the TCRdb table lists in-frame clones only, not all of them. The sample shows 680,000 or so clones, 10% to 15% of them seen only once. Sequencing was carried out using naive CD4+ T cells from blood. The receptors here all came from a young man with type 1 diabetes. Each CDR3 is given with its conserved first and last residue. The order of the fields is J gene, V gene, clone size, D gene, CDR3 protein, CDR3 DNA. D genes are given only for firm matches. Some rows have no size entry. The others give once, few or many, or a class for an expanded clone.

>TRBJ2-5|TRBV30|few|TRBD2
CAWCPGLAGGPDLQETQYF
TGTGCCTGGTGTCCCGGACTAGCGGGGGGCCCGGACCTCCAAGAGACCCAGTACTTC
>TRBJ2-1|TRBV19|-|-
CASSPTRVPWNEQFF
TGTGCCAGTAGTCCCACCAGGGTTCCATGGAATGAGCAGTTCTTC
>TRBJ1-1|TRBV10-3|-|-
CAILPPGDTEAFF
TGTGCCATCTTACCACCGGGGGACACTGAAGCTTTCTTT
>TRBJ2-1|TRBV2|few|TRBD2
CASSPGTNSYNEQFF
TGTGCCAGCAGCCCCGGGACTAACTCCTACAATGAGCAGTTCTTC
>TRBJ1-4|TRBV18|-|-
CASSPQGYSEKLFF
TGTGCCAGCTCACCACAGGGGTATAGTGAAAAACTGTTTTTT
>TRBJ1-2|TRBV9|-|-
CASSHFAGSNGYTF
TGTGCCAGCAGCCATTTTGCAGGTTCTAATGGCTACACCTTC
>TRBJ2-1|TRBV20-1|few|-
CSARDRREQFF
TGCAGTGCTAGAGATCGGAGGGAGCAGTTCTTC
>TRBJ1-2|TRBV10-1|-|TRBD1
CASSGDSAGYTF
TGCGCCAGCAGCGGGGACAGTGCAGGCTACACCTTC
>TRBJ2-1|TRBV4-1|-|-
CASSRDRDTGLPYNEQFF
TGCGCCAGCAGCCGAGACCGGGACACCGGTCTTCCCTACAATGAGCAGTTCTTC
>TRBJ2-1|TRBV14|-|TRBD2
CASSQTSGGYNEQFF
TGTGCCAGCAGCCAGACTAGCGGGGGGTACAATGAGCAGTTCTTC
>TRBJ2-1|TRBV2|few|TRBD2
CASAPSGVYNEQFF
TGTGCCAGCGCCCCCAGCGGGGTCTACAATGAGCAGTTCTTC
>TRBJ1-2|TRBV5-1|-|TRBD1
CASSLAEGTVPYGYTF
TGCGCCAGCAGCTTGGCCGAGGGGACAGTGCCTTATGGCTACACCTTC
>TRBJ2-7|TRBV5-4|-|TRBD2
CASSPGRGFYEQYF
TGTGCCAGCAGCCCTGGGAGGGGTTTCTACGAGCAGTACTTC
>TRBJ2-7|TRBV15|-|-
CATSRDAASGAGYEQYF
TGTGCCACCAGCAGAGATGCCGCATCAGGGGCAGGCTACGAGCAGTACTTC
>TRBJ2-1|TRBV18|-|TRBD1
CASSPGTGAPPYNEQFF
TGTGCCAGCTCACCCGGGACAGGGGCCCCCCCCTACAATGAGCAGTTCTTC
>TRBJ2-5|TRBV14|-|-
CASSQLQETQYF
TGTGCCAGCAGCCAACTACAAGAGACCCAGTACTTC
>TRBJ1-2|TRBV29-1|-|-
CSVRTLRGNGYTF
TGCAGCGTCCGGACCCTAAGGGGTAATGGCTACACCTTC
>TRBJ2-1|TRBV6-6|-|-
CASSLDSGLGQFF
TGTGCCAGCAGTTTGGACAGTGGTCTTGGGCAGTTCTTC
>TRBJ2-7|TRBV15|few|-
CATSRESLTDQEYEQYF
TGTGCCACCAGCAGAGAGTCATTGACAGATCAGGAATACGAGCAGTACTTC
>TRBJ1-1|TRBV10-3|few|-
CATVPTMNTEAFF
TGTGCCACCGTCCCAACTATGAACACTGAAGCTTTCTTT
>TRBJ2-6|TRBV30|few|-
CAWRGHGSGANVLTF
TGTGCCTGGAGGGGCCATGGCTCTGGGGCCAACGTCCTGACTTTC
>TRBJ2-6|TRBV6-1|-|-
CASSEMESSGANVLTF
TGTGCCAGCAGTGAGATGGAGAGCTCTGGGGCCAACGTCCTGACTTTC
>TRBJ1-2|TRBV14|few|-
CASSQAGVAVYTF
TGTGCCAGCAGCCAAGCAGGGGTCGCTGTCTACACCTTC
>TRBJ1-1|TRBV6-1|-|TRBD1
CASRTGGTEAFF
TGTGCCAGCAGGACAGGGGGCACTGAAGCTTTCTTT
>TRBJ1-1|TRBV7-2|once|-
CASSLNDGTEAFF
TGTGCCAGCAGCCTCAATGATGGCACTGAAGCTTTCTTT
>TRBJ1-5|TRBV29-1|few|-
CSVGGVNQPQHF
TGCAGCGTTGGCGGGGTTAATCAGCCCCAGCATTTT
>TRBJ1-1|TRBV6-4|-|-
CASSDHGGSGTEAFF
TGTGCCAGCAGTGACCACGGGGGCTCAGGAACTGAAGCTTTCTTT
>TRBJ1-6|TRBV14|-|-
CASSQNRGVSPLHF
TGTGCCAGCAGCCAAAATCGCGGGGTTTCACCCCTCCACTTT